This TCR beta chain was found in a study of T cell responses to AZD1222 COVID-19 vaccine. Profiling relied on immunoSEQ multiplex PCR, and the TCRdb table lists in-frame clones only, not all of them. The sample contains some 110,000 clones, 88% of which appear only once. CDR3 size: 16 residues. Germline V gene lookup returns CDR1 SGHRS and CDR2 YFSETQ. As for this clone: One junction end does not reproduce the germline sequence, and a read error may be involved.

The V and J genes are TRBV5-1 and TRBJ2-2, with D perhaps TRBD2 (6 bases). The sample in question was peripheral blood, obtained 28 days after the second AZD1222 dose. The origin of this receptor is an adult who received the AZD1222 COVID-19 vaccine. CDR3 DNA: TGCGCCAGCAGCTGGACGACCGCGGGGAACGCCGGGGAGCTGTTTTTT. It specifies CASSWTTAGNAGELFF.